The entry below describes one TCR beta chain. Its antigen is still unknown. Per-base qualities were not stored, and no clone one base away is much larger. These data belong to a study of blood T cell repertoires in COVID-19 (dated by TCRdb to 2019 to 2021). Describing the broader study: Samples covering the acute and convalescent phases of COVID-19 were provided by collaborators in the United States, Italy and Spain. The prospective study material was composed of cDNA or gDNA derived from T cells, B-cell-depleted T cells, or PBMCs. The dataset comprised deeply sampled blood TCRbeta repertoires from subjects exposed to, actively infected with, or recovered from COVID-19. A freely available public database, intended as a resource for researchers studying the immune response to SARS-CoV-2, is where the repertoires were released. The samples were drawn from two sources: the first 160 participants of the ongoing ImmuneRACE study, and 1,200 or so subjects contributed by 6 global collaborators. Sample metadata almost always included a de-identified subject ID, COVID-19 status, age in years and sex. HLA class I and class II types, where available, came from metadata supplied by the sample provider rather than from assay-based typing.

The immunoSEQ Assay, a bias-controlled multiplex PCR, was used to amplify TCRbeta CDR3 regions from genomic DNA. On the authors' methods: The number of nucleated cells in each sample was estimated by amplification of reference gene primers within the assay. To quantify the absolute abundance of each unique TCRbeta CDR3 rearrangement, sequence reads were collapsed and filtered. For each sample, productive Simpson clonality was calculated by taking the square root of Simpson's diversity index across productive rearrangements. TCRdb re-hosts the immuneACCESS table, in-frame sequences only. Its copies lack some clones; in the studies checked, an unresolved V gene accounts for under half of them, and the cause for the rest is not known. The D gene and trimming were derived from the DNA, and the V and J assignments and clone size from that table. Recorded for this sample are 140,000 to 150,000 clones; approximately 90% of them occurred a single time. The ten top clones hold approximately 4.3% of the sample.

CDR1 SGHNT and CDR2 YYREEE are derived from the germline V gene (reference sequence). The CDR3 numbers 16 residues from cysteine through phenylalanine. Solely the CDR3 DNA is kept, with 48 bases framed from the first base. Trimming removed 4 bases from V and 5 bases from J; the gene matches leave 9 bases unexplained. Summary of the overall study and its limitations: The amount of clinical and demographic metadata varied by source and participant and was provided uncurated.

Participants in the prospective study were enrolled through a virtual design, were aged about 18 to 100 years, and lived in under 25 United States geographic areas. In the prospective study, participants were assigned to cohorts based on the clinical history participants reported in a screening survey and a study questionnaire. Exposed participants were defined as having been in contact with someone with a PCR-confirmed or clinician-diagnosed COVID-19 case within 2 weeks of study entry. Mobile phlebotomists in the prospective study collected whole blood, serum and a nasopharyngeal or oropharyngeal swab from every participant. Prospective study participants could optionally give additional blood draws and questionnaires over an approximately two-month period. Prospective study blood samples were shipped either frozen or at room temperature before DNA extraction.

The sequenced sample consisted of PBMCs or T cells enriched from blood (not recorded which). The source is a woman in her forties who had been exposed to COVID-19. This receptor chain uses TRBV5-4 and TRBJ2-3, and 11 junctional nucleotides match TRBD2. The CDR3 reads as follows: CASSALSGRVEDTQYF. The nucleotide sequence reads TGTGCCAGCAGCGCCCTTAGCGGGAGGGTTGAAGATACGCAGTATTTT. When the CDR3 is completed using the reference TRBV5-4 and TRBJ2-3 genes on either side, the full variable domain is ETGVTQSPTHLIKTRGQQVTLRCSSQSGHNTVSWYQQALGQGPQFIFQYYREEENGRGNFPPRFSGLQFPNYSSELNVNALELDDSALYLCASSALSGRVEDTQYFGPGTRLTVL.